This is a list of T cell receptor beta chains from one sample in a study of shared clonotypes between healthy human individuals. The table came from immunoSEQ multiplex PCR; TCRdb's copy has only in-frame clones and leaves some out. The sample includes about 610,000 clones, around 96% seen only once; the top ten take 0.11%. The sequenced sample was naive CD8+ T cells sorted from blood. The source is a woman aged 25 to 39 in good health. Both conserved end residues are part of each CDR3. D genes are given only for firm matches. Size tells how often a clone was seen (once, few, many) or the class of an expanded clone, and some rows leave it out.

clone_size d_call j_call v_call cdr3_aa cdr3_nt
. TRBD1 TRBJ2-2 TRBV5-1 CASSWTGSNTGELFF TGCGCCAGCAGCTGGACAGGTTCGAACACCGGGGAGCTGTTTTTT
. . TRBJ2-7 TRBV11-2 CASSKEGLEQYF TGTGCCAGCAGCAAAGAAGGTTTGGAGCAGTACTTC
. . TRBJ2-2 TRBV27 CASSFERRGENTGELFF TGTGCCAGCAGTTTCGAAAGGAGGGGCGAGAACACCGGGGAGCTGTTTTTT
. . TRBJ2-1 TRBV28 CASSFVASWNEQFF TGTGCCAGCAGTTTCGTAGCTAGCTGGAATGAGCAGTTCTTC
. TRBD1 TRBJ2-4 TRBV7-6 CASSSTTGGADQYF TGTGCCAGCAGCTCGACGACAGGGGGGGCAGATCAGTACTTC
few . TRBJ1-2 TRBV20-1 CSARSTEGYTF TGCAGTGCTAGATCGACAGAAGGCTACACCTTC
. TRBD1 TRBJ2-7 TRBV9 CASSVGTGGEQYF TGTGCCAGCAGCGTCGGGACAGGCGGCGAGCAGTACTTC
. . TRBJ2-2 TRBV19 CASATFNTGELFF TGTGCCAGTGCGACTTTTAACACCGGGGAGCTGTTTTTT
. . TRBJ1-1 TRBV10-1 CASSDDFRVNTEAFF TGCGCCAGCAGTGATGACTTCAGGGTGAACACTGAAGCTTTCTTT
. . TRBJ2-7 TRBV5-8 CATSSGTPYEQYF TGTGCCACCTCCAGCGGGACACCCTACGAGCAGTACTTC
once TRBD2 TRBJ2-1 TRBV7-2 CASSSSSPWTSDYEQFF TGTGCCAGCAGCTCTTCCTCCCCCTGGACTAGCGATTATGAGCAGTTCTTC
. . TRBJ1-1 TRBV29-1 CSGRGGNTEAFF TGCAGCGGGCGGGGGGGTAACACTGAAGCTTTCTTT
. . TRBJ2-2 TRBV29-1 CSVQRDFNTGELFF TGCAGCGTCCAGAGGGACTTCAACACCGGGGAGCTGTTTTTT
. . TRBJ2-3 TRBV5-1 CASSLASYLDTQYF TGCGCCAGCAGCTTGGCGAGTTACTTAGATACGCAGTATTTT
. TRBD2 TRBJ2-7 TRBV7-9 CASSKLAGGDYEQYF TGTGCCAGCAGCAAACTAGCGGGAGGGGACTACGAGCAGTACTTC
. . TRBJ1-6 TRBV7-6 CASSLAGLAYNSPLHF TGTGCCAGCAGCTTGGCAGGTCTAGCCTATAATTCACCCCTCCACTTT
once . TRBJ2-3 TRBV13 CASSLGLGIKGDTQYF TGTGCCAGCAGCTTAGGCCTGGGGATCAAGGGCGATACGCAGTATTTT
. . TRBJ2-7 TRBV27 CASSFIGGEQYF TGTGCCAGCAGTTTCATAGGGGGAGAGCAGTACTTC
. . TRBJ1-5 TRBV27 CASSLFWGTDQPQHF TGTGCCAGCAGTTTATTTTGGGGGACCGATCAGCCCCAGCATTTT
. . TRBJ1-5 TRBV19 CASSSTDQPQHF TGTGCCAGTAGTTCCACGGATCAGCCCCAGCATTTT
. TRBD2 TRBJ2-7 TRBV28 CASTDGLAGSYEQYF TGTGCCAGCACAGACGGACTAGCTGGTTCCTACGAGCAGTACTTC
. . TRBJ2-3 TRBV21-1 CASSKRQSGMGSGTDTQYF TGTGCCAGCAGCAAACGTCAAAGCGGGATGGGCTCCGGCACAGATACGCAGTATTTT
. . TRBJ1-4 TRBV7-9 CASSGLDRPNEKLFF TGTGCCAGCAGCGGGCTTGACCGCCCTAATGAAAAACTGTTTTTT
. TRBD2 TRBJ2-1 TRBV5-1 CASSSELAGRSYNEQFF TGCGCCAGCAGCTCCGAGTTAGCGGGACGGTCCTACAATGAGCAGTTCTTC
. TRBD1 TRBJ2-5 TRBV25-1 CASSDHPGGETQYF TGTGCCAGCAGTGACCACCCAGGGGGCGAGACCCAGTACTTC
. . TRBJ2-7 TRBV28 CASSLRGSYEQYF TGTGCCAGCAGTTTAAGGGGGTCCTACGAGCAGTACTTC
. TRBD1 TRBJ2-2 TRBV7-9 CASRSRTGDTGELFF TGTGCCAGCAGATCAAGAACAGGGGACACCGGGGAGCTGTTTTTT
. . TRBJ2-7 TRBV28 CASSRYRGLDEQYF TGTGCCAGCAGTCGCTACAGGGGACTGGACGAGCAGTACTTC
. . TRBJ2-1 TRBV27 CASSFGRSSYNEQFF TGTGCCAGCAGTTTCGGACGAAGCTCCTACAATGAGCAGTTCTTC
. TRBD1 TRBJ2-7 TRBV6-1 CASVDRGYSYEQYF TGTGCCAGCGTCGACAGGGGTTATTCCTACGAGCAGTACTTC
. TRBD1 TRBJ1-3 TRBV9 CASSVSPQGARNTIYF TGTGCCAGCAGCGTATCCCCCCAGGGGGCAAGAAACACCATATATTTT
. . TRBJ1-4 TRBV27 CASSLIGRGISEKLFF TGTGCCAGCAGTTTAATTGGTCGCGGGATTTCTGAAAAACTGTTTTTT
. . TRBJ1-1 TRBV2 CASSPLWESGSEAFF TGTGCCAGCAGCCCCCTTTGGGAATCAGGCTCTGAAGCTTTCTTT
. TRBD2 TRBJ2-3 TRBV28 CASSPKGLADFTDTQYF TGTGCCAGCAGCCCTAAGGGACTAGCGGACTTCACAGATACGCAGTATTTT
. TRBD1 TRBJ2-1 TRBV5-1 CASSFRTGVHEQFF TGCGCCAGCAGCTTCCGGACAGGGGTTCATGAGCAGTTCTTC